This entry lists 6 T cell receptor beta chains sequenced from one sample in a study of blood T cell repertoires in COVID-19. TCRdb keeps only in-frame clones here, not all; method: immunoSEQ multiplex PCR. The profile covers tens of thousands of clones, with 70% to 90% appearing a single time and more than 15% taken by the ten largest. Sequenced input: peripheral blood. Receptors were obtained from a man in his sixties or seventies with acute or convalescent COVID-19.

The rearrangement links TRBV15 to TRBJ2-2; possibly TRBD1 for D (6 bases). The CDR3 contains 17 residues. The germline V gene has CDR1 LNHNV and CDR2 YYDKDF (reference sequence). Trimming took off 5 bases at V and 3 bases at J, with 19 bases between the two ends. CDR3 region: CATSSDRLNTYTGELFF. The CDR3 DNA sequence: TGTGCCACCAGCTCGGACAGACTGAACACCTACACCGGGGAGCTGTTTTTT.

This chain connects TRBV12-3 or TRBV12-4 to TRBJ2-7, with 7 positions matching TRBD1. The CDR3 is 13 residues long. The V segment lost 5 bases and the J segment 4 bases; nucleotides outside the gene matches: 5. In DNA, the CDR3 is TGTGCCAGCAGTAAAGGGACAGATTACGAGCAGTACTTC. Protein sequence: CASSKGTDYEQYF.

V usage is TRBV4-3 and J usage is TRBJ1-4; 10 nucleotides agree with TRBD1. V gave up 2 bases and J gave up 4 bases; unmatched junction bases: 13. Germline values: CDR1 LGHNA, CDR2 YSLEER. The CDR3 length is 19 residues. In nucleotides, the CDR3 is TGCGCCAGCAGCCAATCTAGGGACAGGGGATTCCGGCTTAATGAAAAACTGTTTTTT. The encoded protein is CASSQSRDRGFRLNEKLFF.

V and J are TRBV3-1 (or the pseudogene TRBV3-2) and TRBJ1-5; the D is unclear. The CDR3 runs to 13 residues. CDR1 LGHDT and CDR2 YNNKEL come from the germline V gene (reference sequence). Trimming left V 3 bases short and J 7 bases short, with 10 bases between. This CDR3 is CASSQAGGQPQHF. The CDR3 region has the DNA TGTGCCAGCAGCCAGGCAGGAGGGCAGCCCCAGCATTTT.

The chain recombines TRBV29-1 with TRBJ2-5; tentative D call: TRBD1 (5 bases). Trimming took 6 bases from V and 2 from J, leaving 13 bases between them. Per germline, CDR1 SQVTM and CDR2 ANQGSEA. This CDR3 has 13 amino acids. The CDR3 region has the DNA TGCAGCGTCCGTAGCAGGGCACAAGAGACCCAGTACTTC. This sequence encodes CSVRSRAQETQYF.

CDR3: CASSRTGDTNYGYTF. The CDR3, as DNA: TGTGCCAGCAGCCGGACAGGGGACACTAACTATGGCTACACCTTC. The rearrangement uses TRBV7-2 and TRBJ1-2; TRBD1 agrees at 9 bases. The length of the CDR3 is 15 residues. The J segment lost 0 bases and the V segment lost 5 bases, leaving 4 bases of the junction unmatched. Per germline, CDR1 SGHTA and CDR2 FQGNSA.